A selection of T cell receptor beta chains follows, all from one sample in a study of human T cells and chemical hapten exposure. TCRdb reprocessed the RACE reads with MiXCR, giving one entry per CDR3 protein. Of roughly 82,000 distinct CDR3 sequences in the sample, around 11% were seen once. The sample consisted of whole blood, taken in connection with sensitization to the hapten diphenylcyclopropenone (DPC). The receptors shown here come from a woman aged 55 to 70 with alopecia areata. Some clones in this sample may be carry-over from other donors' samples. Each CDR3 is given with its conserved first and last residue. Each record gives: D gene, V gene, clone size, CDR3 length, J gene, CDR3 protein, CDR3 DNA. The D gene is left open where the match is weak. Clone size is given for some rows only: seen once, a few or many times, or a class if the clone is expanded.

d_call: .; v_call: TRBV5-1; clone_size: few; cdr3_length: 14; j_call: TRBJ2-3; cdr3_aa: CASSFPGPTDTQYF; cdr3_nt: TGCGCCAGCAGCTTTCCAGGGCCCACAGATACGCAGTATTTT
d_call: .; v_call: TRBV29-1; clone_size: few; cdr3_length: 12; j_call: TRBJ1-2; cdr3_aa: CSSATGVYGYTF; cdr3_nt: TGCAGCTCCGCGACAGGTGTCTATGGCTACACCTTC
d_call: .; v_call: TRBV3-1; clone_size: .; cdr3_length: 13; j_call: TRBJ2-3; cdr3_aa: CASSQDAADTQYF; cdr3_nt: TGTGCCAGCAGCCAAGACGCGGCAGATACGCAGTATTTT
d_call: .; v_call: TRBV7-2; clone_size: few; cdr3_length: 14; j_call: TRBJ2-1; cdr3_aa: CASSPTREYNEQFF; cdr3_nt: TGTGCCAGCAGCCCTACTAGAGAGTACAATGAGCAGTTCTTC
d_call: .; v_call: TRBV11-3; clone_size: .; cdr3_length: 13; j_call: TRBJ2-2; cdr3_aa: CASAYRSPGELFF; cdr3_nt: TGTGCCAGCGCCTACAGGAGTCCCGGGGAGCTGTTTTTT
d_call: .; v_call: TRBV7-2; clone_size: few; cdr3_length: 13; j_call: TRBJ1-2; cdr3_aa: CASTRGFTYGYTF; cdr3_nt: TGTGCCAGCACTAGGGGTTTTACCTATGGCTACACCTTC
d_call: .; v_call: TRBV10-3; clone_size: many; cdr3_length: 16; j_call: TRBJ2-2; cdr3_aa: CAISDPRQGGTGELFF; cdr3_nt: TGTGCCATCAGTGACCCCCGGCAGGGAGGCACCGGGGAGCTGTTTTTT
d_call: TRBD2; v_call: TRBV5-1; clone_size: few; cdr3_length: 15; j_call: TRBJ2-2; cdr3_aa: CASSTGLAGTGELFF; cdr3_nt: TGCGCCAGCAGCACGGGACTAGCTGGAACCGGGGAGCTGTTTTTT
d_call: .; v_call: TRBV7-8; clone_size: many; cdr3_length: 14; j_call: TRBJ2-3; cdr3_aa: CASSIRVSQGTQYF; cdr3_nt: TGTGCCAGCAGCATTAGGGTTTCGCAGGGTACGCAGTATTTT
d_call: .; v_call: TRBV7-2; clone_size: .; cdr3_length: 15; j_call: TRBJ2-1; cdr3_aa: CASSLVGSFYNEQFF; cdr3_nt: TGTGCCAGCAGCTTAGTCGGGTCCTTCTACAATGAGCAGTTCTTC
d_call: TRBD1; v_call: TRBV5-6; clone_size: few; cdr3_length: 14; j_call: TRBJ1-5; cdr3_aa: CASSTWTGYQPQHF; cdr3_nt: TGTGCCAGCAGCACCTGGACAGGGTATCAGCCCCAGCATTTT
d_call: TRBD1; v_call: TRBV7-9; clone_size: many; cdr3_length: 16; j_call: TRBJ1-4; cdr3_aa: CASSPGQGARNEKLFF; cdr3_nt: TGTGCCAGCAGCCCTGGACAGGGGGCGCGGAATGAAAAACTGTTTTTT
d_call: TRBD1; v_call: TRBV11-2; clone_size: .; cdr3_length: 19; j_call: TRBJ1-2; cdr3_aa: CASSPSPRTGGRLYYGYTF; cdr3_nt: TGTGCCAGCAGCCCTAGCCCCCGGACAGGGGGTCGCCTGTACTATGGCTACACCTTC
d_call: .; v_call: TRBV7-9; clone_size: many; cdr3_length: 14; j_call: TRBJ1-2; cdr3_aa: CASSLEGTAKGYTF; cdr3_nt: TGTGCCAGCAGCTTAGAGGGGACGGCTAAAGGCTACACCTTC
d_call: TRBD1; v_call: TRBV7-9; clone_size: few; cdr3_length: 14; j_call: TRBJ2-1; cdr3_aa: CASRKMTGGNEQFF; cdr3_nt: TGTGCCAGCAGAAAAATGACAGGGGGCAATGAGCAGTTCTTC
d_call: .; v_call: TRBV7-9; clone_size: few; cdr3_length: 14; j_call: TRBJ1-1; cdr3_aa: CASSLDAGNTEAFF; cdr3_nt: TGTGCCAGCAGCTTAGACGCAGGGAACACTGAAGCTTTCTTT